Presented here are 31 T cell receptor beta chains from one specimen sequenced in a study of blood T cell repertoires in COVID-19. The table came from immunoSEQ multiplex PCR; TCRdb's copy has only in-frame clones and leaves some out. This table holds 160,000 or so clones, 70% to 85% found once. The sequenced sample was peripheral blood. The origin of the receptors is a woman aged 50 to 60 with acute or convalescent COVID-19.

This chain connects TRBV6-2 or TRBV6-3 to TRBJ1-4; weak D call: TRBD1 (5 bases). Germline V gene sequence: CDR1 MNHEY, CDR2 SVGEGT. Trimming left V 4 bases short and J 3 bases short, with 12 bases between. CDR3 length: 15 residues. CDR3 region: CASSSRQLSNEKLFF. The CDR3 DNA sequence: TGTGCCAGCAGTTCCAGACAGTTATCTAATGAAAAACTGTTTTTT.

The J gene is TRBJ1-2, the V gene TRBV19, with 7 positions matching TRBD1. Germline V CDR1 and CDR2: LNHDA, SQIVND (reference sequence). The CDR3 totals 13 residues. The trim removed 5 bases at V and 1 base at J, leaving 1 base unmatched. The CDR3 region is CASSDRDNYGYTF. In DNA, the CDR3 is TGTGCCAGTAGTGACAGGGATAACTATGGCTACACCTTC.

CDR3 bases: TGTGCCAACCTGGGGCAGCCAGACTATGGCTACACCTTC. Residues: CANLGQPDYGYTF. The chain joins TRBV28 to TRBJ1-2; tentative D call: TRBD1 (5 bases). The CDR3 extends over 13 amino acids. The V and J ends lost 10 bases and 3 bases respectively, with 15 bases between them. The germline CDR1 and CDR2 sequences are MDHEN and SYDVKM.

This chain links TRBV7-8 with TRBJ1-5; the D is unclear. This CDR3 region has 15 residues. CDR1 and CDR2 (germline): SGHVS, FQNEAQ. V gave up 0 bases and J gave up 2 bases, with 8 bases separating them. The CDR3: CASSLANRGNQPQHF. The DNA for the CDR3 is TGTGCCAGCAGCTTAGCGAACAGAGGCAATCAGCCCCAGCATTTT.

Many counts were recorded for this clone. The chain joins TRBV19 to TRBJ2-7; a possible D gene is TRBD2 (6 bases). This CDR3 contains 16 residues. V shed 1 base and J shed 1 base, with 14 bases lying between them. Germline V gives CDR1 LNHDA, CDR2 SQIVND (reference sequence). CDR3 DNA sequence: TGTGCCAGTAGTATAGGCGCCGGGACTTTTTCCTACGAGCAGTACTTC. It encodes CASSIGAGTFSYEQYF.

The chain links TRBV5-1 to TRBJ2-7; D is possibly TRBD2 (6 bases). Looked up from germline, CDR1 is SGHRS and CDR2 is YFSETQ. The CDR3 contains 14 residues. Trimming pared 4 bases from V and 2 bases from J, leaving 13 bases between. The CDR3 bases are TGCGCCAGCAGCCCGGCGGGACCCCCCTACGAGCAGTACTTC. The encoded protein is CASSPAGPPYEQYF.

The rearrangement uses TRBV14 and TRBJ1-4; D might be TRBD1 (6 bases). The germline V gene has CDR1 SGHDN and CDR2 FVKESK. Trimming removed 4 bases from V and 0 bases from J, with 12 bases in between. The CDR3 has 16 residues. The CDR3 region is CASSLLTGSTNEKLFF. In nucleotides, the CDR3 is TGTGCCAGCAGCCTCTTAACAGGGTCAACTAATGAAAAACTGTTTTTT.

V gene TRBV19 combines with J gene TRBJ2-1; D might be TRBD1 (6 bases). V lost 4 bases, J lost 5 bases, and 12 bases lay in between. CDR3 length: 14 amino acids. Germline lookup yields CDR1 LNHDA and CDR2 SQIVND (reference sequence). The chain's CDR3 is CASSRGRSDNEQFF. Written as DNA, the CDR3 is TGTGCCAGTAGTAGGGGGCGCAGCGACAATGAGCAGTTCTTC.

The chain is built from TRBV5-6 and TRBJ1-1; 8 nucleotides match TRBD1. CDR1 and CDR2 (germline): SGHDT, YYEEEE. V shed 3 bases, J shed 1 base, and the junction held 2 bases outside the gene matches. The CDR3 length is 14 residues. The CDR3 DNA sequence: TGTGCCAGCAGCTGGGACAGGCAGAACACTGAAGCTTTCTTT. Its protein product is CASSWDRQNTEAFF.

The V gene is TRBV3-1 (or the pseudogene TRBV3-2), the J gene TRBJ1-2, with TRBD1 as a possible D gene (5 bases). This CDR3 comprises 13 residues. Germline CDR1 reads LGHDT; CDR2 reads YNNKEL (reference sequence). V dropped 4 bases and J dropped 2 bases, with 8 bases sitting between them. CDR3 in DNA: TGTGCCAGCAGCCTGACAGCCAACTATGGCTACACCTTC. Translated, it gives CASSLTANYGYTF.

V usage is TRBV7-9 and J usage is TRBJ1-3; D gene ambiguous. Germline CDR1 is SEHNR and CDR2 is FQNEAQ (reference sequence). V lost 5 bases, J lost 4 bases, and 18 bases lay in between. The CDR3 loop spans 16 amino acids. CDR3 bases: TGTGCCAGCAGCACGTCCTTTTATTTGGAGGGAAACACCATATATTTT. Translated: CASSTSFYLEGNTIYF.

The chain employs TRBV14 and TRBJ2-7; 11 nucleotides match TRBD1. Germline V gives CDR1 SGHDN, CDR2 FVKESK. The CDR3 is 14 amino acids. Trimming at V came to 10 bases and at J to 3 bases, leaving 8 bases not matched to a gene. The CDR3 is CAKIPGQGDYEQYF. The CDR3 DNA reads TGTGCCAAGATTCCGGGACAGGGGGACTACGAGCAGTACTTC.

The genes are TRBV7-2 and TRBJ2-5; 7 positions agree with TRBD1. The CDR3 extends over 15 amino acids. The trim removed 3 bases at V and 3 bases at J, leaving 7 bases unmatched. From germline, CDR1 is SGHTA and CDR2 FQGNSA. CDR3 protein: CASSFNPGTEETQYF. CDR3 coding DNA: TGTGCCAGCAGCTTCAACCCCGGGACAGAAGAGACCCAGTACTTC.

V is TRBV7-3 and J is TRBJ2-3; TRBD2 is a possible D gene (5 bases). The CDR3 runs 16 residues. Germline lookup yields CDR1 SGHTA and CDR2 FQGTGA. With 6 bases removed from V and 5 bases from J, the gap between germline ends came to 21 bases. CDR3 nucleotide sequence: TGTGCCAGCAGTCTAAACCCGGGAACTAGAGGAGATACGCAGTATTTT. This codes for CASSLNPGTRGDTQYF.

The chain carries TRBV2 and TRBJ2-3; D remains unclear. Trimming stripped 5 bases from V and 4 bases from J, with 4 bases between. Germline V CDR1 and CDR2: SNHLY, FYNNEI. The CDR3 is 11 amino acids. The CDR3 nucleotides read TGTGCCAGCAGTTATGCAGATACGCAGTATTTT. This codes for CASSYADTQYF.

The rearrangement joins TRBV20-1 to TRBJ1-1, with a tentative D call TRBD1 (6 bases). There are 11 residues in the CDR3. V lost 6 bases and J 8 bases, leaving 13 bases between the germline ends. Germline V gene sequence: CDR1 DFQATT, CDR2 SNEGSKA (reference sequence). The CDR3 spells CSAEGGAEAFF. The DNA for the CDR3 is TGCAGTGCGGAAGGGGGAGCAGAAGCTTTCTTT.

J is TRBJ1-4 and V is TRBV6-5; D is uncertain. The CDR3 consists of 14 residues. V lost 10 bases to trimming and J lost 1 base, with 13 bases between them. Germline assignment: CDR1 MNHEY and CDR2 SVGAGI. CDR3: CATRSSVTNEKLFF. For the CDR3, the DNA is TGTGCCACTCGTTCTTCTGTAACTAATGAAAAACTGTTTTTT.

The rearrangement links TRBV5-4 to TRBJ2-2; TRBD2 matches at 8 bases. V trimming: 4 bases; J trimming: 0 bases; junction bases outside the gene matches: 11. Germline CDR1 and CDR2: SGHNT and YYREEE (reference sequence). The CDR3 extends over 18 amino acids. CDR3 region: CASSPGVAGFANTGELFF. The CDR3 DNA follows: TGTGCCAGCAGCCCGGGGGTAGCGGGATTTGCGAACACCGGGGAGCTGTTTTTT.

The chain couples TRBV6-5 to TRBJ2-1, with 7 bases matching TRBD2. Germline V gene lookup returns CDR1 MNHEY and CDR2 SVGAGI. The V gene end was trimmed by 10 bases and the J gene end by 0 bases; junction bases not matched to a gene: 6. The CDR3 spans 14 residues. CDR3 DNA sequence: TGTGCCACCAAGGGGAGGGGCTCCTACAATGAGCAGTTCTTC. Protein: CATKGRGSYNEQFF.

The CDR3 is CASSERGASGGSYEQYF. CDR3 sequence (DNA): TGTGCCAGCAGCGAAAGGGGGGCTAGCGGGGGCTCCTACGAGCAGTACTTC. The genes are TRBV9 and TRBJ2-7; 10 bases fit TRBD2. V dropped 3 bases and J dropped 0; count of bases not matched to a gene: 9. Germline-derived CDR1 and CDR2 are SGDLS and YYNGEE. The CDR3 covers 17 residues.

The chain joins TRBV19 to TRBJ2-1, with TRBD2 matching 9 bases. CDR3 length: 17 amino acids. From germline, CDR1 is LNHDA and CDR2 SQIVND (reference sequence). Trimming took 3 bases from V and 7 from J; bases not matched to a gene: 13. The CDR3 bases are TGTGCCAGTAGTATTTCGGGATTTCGCGGGGGGGATAATGAGCAGTTCTTC. It codes for CASSISGFRGGDNEQFF.

The V call is TRBV7-6, the J call TRBJ2-7; TRBD1 matches 7 bases. This CDR3 spans 16 amino acids. Germline lookup yields CDR1 SGHVS and CDR2 FNYEAQ. Germline trimming cut 6 bases from V and 3 bases from J; bases unmatched to any gene: 14. The chain's CDR3 is CASSSSPGQKFYEQYF. In nucleotides, the CDR3 is TGTGCCAGCAGTTCTTCCCCGGGACAGAAATTCTACGAGCAGTACTTC.

This rearrangement joins TRBV19 to TRBJ1-1; the D gene is possibly TRBD1 (6 bases). The length of the CDR3 is 18 residues. Germline V CDR1 and CDR2: LNHDA, SQIVND (reference sequence). V was cut by 4 bases and J by 10 bases, with 31 bases left in between. The CDR3 loop is CASSSSGTVIRFRGRAFF. DNA for the CDR3: TGTGCCAGTAGTAGCAGCGGTACGGTTATACGATTTAGGGGGAGAGCTTTCTTT.

This clone was observed once. This sequence joins TRBV28 and TRBJ1-6, with TRBD1 as a possible D gene (5 bases). This CDR3 has 18 amino acids. Germline V CDR1 and CDR2: MDHEN, SYDVKM. Trimming cost V 5 bases and J 0 bases, with 17 bases left between them. CDR3 sequence reads: CASSVGGAESSYNSPLHF. CDR3 in DNA: TGTGCCAGCAGTGTCGGAGGGGCAGAGAGCTCCTATAATTCACCCCTCCACTTT.

The rearrangement uses TRBV5-1 and TRBJ1-2; D might be TRBD1 (5 bases). Trimming cost V 3 bases and J 7 bases, with 13 bases left between them. There are 13 residues in the CDR3. Germline V gene sequence: CDR1 SGHRS, CDR2 YFSETQ. The CDR3 nucleotides read TGCGCCAGCAGCTCAGGGCAGCTGCCTGGCTACACCTTC. Its protein product is CASSSGQLPGYTF.

The J gene is TRBJ2-3, the V gene TRBV5-6; 10 bases line up with TRBD1. Germline loops: CDR1 SGHDT, CDR2 YYEEEE. The CDR3 is made up of 18 amino acids. Trimming took 4 bases from V and 2 from J; bases not matched to a gene: 13. CDR3 nucleotides: TGTGCCAGCAGCGTGCGGTCCTGGGGACAGGGGTACACAGATACGCAGTATTTT. It encodes CASSVRSWGQGYTDTQYF. The full variable domain, its missing parts supplied by reference TRBV5-6 and TRBJ2-3, is DAGVTQSPTHLIKTRGQQVTLRCSPKSGHDTVSWYQQALGQGPQFIFQYYEEEERQRGNFPDRFSGHQFPNYSSELNVNALLLGDSALYLCASSVRSWGQGYTDTQYFGPGTRLTVL.

The chain carries TRBV6-1 and TRBJ2-5, with D tentatively TRBD1 (6 bases). Trimming removed 2 bases from V and 0 bases from J, with 13 bases in between. Germline V gene sequence: CDR1 MNHNS, CDR2 SASEGT. This CDR3 is 16 amino acids long. The DNA of the CDR3 is TGTGCCAGCAGTGAATGGGGGCGTCCGCACCAAGAGACCCAGTACTTC. Translating gives CASSEWGRPHQETQYF.

The chain employs TRBV25-1 and TRBJ2-5, with TRBD2 matching over 8 bases. The CDR3 covers 17 residues. The germline V gene encodes CDR1 MGHDK and CDR2 SYGVNS. V was pared by 3 bases and J by 7 bases, with 16 bases of the junction left unmatched. In DNA form, the CDR3 reads TGTGCCAGCAGTGACCGGGGGGCTAGCGGGTTCAAGGGGACCCAGTACTTC. Protein sequence: CASSDRGASGFKGTQYF.

The count of this clone is one. The V and J genes are TRBV7-9 and TRBJ1-5; TRBD1 is a possible D gene (6 bases). Per germline, CDR1 SEHNR and CDR2 FQNEAQ (reference sequence). This CDR3 is 16 amino acids long. V lost 7 bases and J 0 bases, leaving 16 bases between the germline ends. The CDR3 DNA sequence: TGTGCCAGCACCCCGGGGGGGACAAATAGCAATCAGCCCCAGCATTTT. Translated, it gives CASTPGGTNSNQPQHF. Together with reference TRBV7-9 and TRBJ1-5, the CDR3 gives the full variable domain: DTGVSQNPRHKITKRGQNVTFRCDPISEHNRLYWYRQTLGQGPEFLTYFQNEAQLEKSRLLSDRFSAERPKGSFSTLEIQRTEQGDSAMYLCASTPGGTNSNQPQHFGDGTRLSIL.

V gene TRBV10-3 combines with J gene TRBJ1-2; TRBD1 is a possible D gene (5 bases). CDR1 and CDR2 (germline): ENHRY, SYGVKD. The V gene lost 10 bases and the J gene lost 4 bases, with 13 bases spanning the gap. The CDR3 loop spans 12 amino acids. DNA for the CDR3: TGTGCCACCAGGGAGGGAGTCTATGGCTACACCTTC. Translating gives CATREGVYGYTF.

In DNA, the CDR3 is TGTGCCAGCAGTTTAACGGACAGGGGACGAGATACGCAGTATTTT. It specifies CASSLTDRGRDTQYF. The J gene is TRBJ2-3, the V gene TRBV27, with TRBD1 identical over 9 bases. V dropped 2 bases and J dropped 5; count of bases not matched to a gene: 5. Germline V gene lookup returns CDR1 MNHEY and CDR2 SMNVEV (reference sequence). This CDR3 is 15 amino acids long.